Listed below are T cell receptor beta chains from one sample, sequenced in a study of Graves' ophthalmopathy and Graves' hyperthyroidism. TCRdb reprocessed the multiplex PCR reads via MiXCR and lists one record per CDR3 protein. The sample lists 400,000 to 450,000 distinct CDR3 sequences; over 20% were seen once. Sequenced material: peripheral blood. The source of these receptors is a woman aged 18-29 years with stable Graves' hyperthyroidism. The CDR3 runs from the conserved cysteine through the conserved F or W. The D gene is left open where the match is weak. Clone sizes are given selectively: once, few, many, or a class where the clone is expanded.

v_gene,len,j_gene,abundance,d_gene,CDR3nt,CDR3aa
TRBV19,15,TRBJ2-2,many,TRBD1,TGTGCCAGTAGACACGGACAGGGGGGAACCGGGGAGCTGTTTTTT,CASRHGQGGTGELFF
TRBV18,14,TRBJ1-1,many,.,TGTGCCAGCTCACCACCGGACCCAGGGACTGAAGCTTTCTTT,CASSPPDPGTEAFF
TRBV30,14,TRBJ1-6,.,.,TGTGCCTGGAGTTCCGGCAGGACAAATTCACCCCTCCACTTT,CAWSSGRTNSPLHF
TRBV3-2,14,TRBJ2-7,many,.,TGTGCCAGCAGCCAGGGGACCCCCGATATTCGGCAGTACTTC,CASSQGTPDIRQYF
TRBV15,15,TRBJ1-5,many,.,TGTGCCACCAGCAGAGACCCCAGGTATGGGCGACCCCAGCATTTT,CATSRDPRYGRPQHF
TRBV6-2/TRBV6-3,16,TRBJ2-7,many,.,TGTGCCAGCAGTTACCGTCGGTGGTCCGGTGTCGGCGAGCAGTACTTC,CASSYRRWSGVGEQYF
TRBV20-1,14,TRBJ2-5,many,.,TGCAGTGCTAGGGGGCCGCCCCCGGGGGAGACCCAGTACTTC,CSARGPPPGETQYF
TRBV7-9,14,TRBJ2-7,many,TRBD1,TGTGCCAGCAGTCTTCCGGGACAGGGTTCTGGGCAGTACTTC,CASSLPGQGSGQYF
TRBV18,14,TRBJ2-5,few,.,TGTGCCAGCTCACCAGGACGGGAGCAAGAGACCCAGTACTTC,CASSPGREQETQYF
TRBV6-5,17,TRBJ2-6,many,.,TGTGCCAGCAGTTACCCTCTCAGGGGATCCGGGGCCAACGTCCTGACTTTC,CASSYPLRGSGANVLTF
TRBV19,14,TRBJ2-7,many,.,TGTGCCAGTAGTATTCGAGGGCGCACTGACGAGCAGTACTTC,CASSIRGRTDEQYF
TRBV10-3,15,TRBJ1-2,many,.,TGTGCCATCAGTGAGTTGGGCATCTCAGGGTATGGCTACACCTTC,CAISELGISGYGYTF
TRBV7-9,15,TRBJ2-7,many,.,TGTGCCAGCAGCTTGGGAACGAACCCCACCTACGAGCAGTACTTC,CASSLGTNPTYEQYF
TRBV6-5,16,TRBJ1-1,once,TRBD1,TGTGCCAGCAGTTACCTCGGGACAGGGATGAACACTGAAGCTTTCTTT,CASSYLGTGMNTEAFF
TRBV6-2/TRBV6-3,14,TRBJ2-7,many,.,TGTGCCAGCAGTCCCCCCCAGGGCGGACCTAGTGAGTACTTC,CASSPPQGGPSEYF
TRBV6-5,18,TRBJ1-2,many,.,TGTGCCAGCAGTTTAGGGATTTGGGCGATGAAGAATAACTATGGCTACACCTTC,CASSLGIWAMKNNYGYTF
TRBV6-5,14,TRBJ2-1,few,.,TGTGCCAGCAGTTACGAGGGGCTCTACAATGAGCAGTTCTTC,CASSYEGLYNEQFF
TRBV7-7,13,TRBJ2-2,many,.,TGTGCTAGCAGCTCCACCCTGGGCGGGGAGCTGTTTTTT,CASSSTLGGELFF
TRBV6-1,12,TRBJ1-2,.,.,TGTGCCAGTCGGGGAGTTGACTATGGCTACACCTTC,CASRGVDYGYTF
TRBV4-1,15,TRBJ1-2,many,.,TGCGCCAGCAGCCAAGAAGGGACAACTAACTATGGCTACACCTTC,CASSQEGTTNYGYTF
TRBV10-1,15,TRBJ1-1,.,TRBD1,TGCGCCAGCAGTCGTAAGGGACAGGGTGACACTGAAGCTTTCTTT,CASSRKGQGDTEAFF
TRBV3-1,13,TRBJ2-5,.,.,TGTGCCAGCAGCCGACCAGAGCAAGAGACCCAGTACTTC,CASSRPEQETQYF
TRBV6-5,15,TRBJ1-3,many,TRBD1,TGTGCCAGCAGACCAGGGACAGGGCCTGGAAACACCATATATTTT,CASRPGTGPGNTIYF
TRBV30,13,TRBJ2-7,many,.,TGTGCCTGGAGTAGGAGACAATCCTACGAGCAGTACTTC,CAWSRRQSYEQYF
TRBV30,14,TRBJ1-6,few,.,TGTGCCTGGCGCCGGGACACGAGTTATTCACCCCTCCACTTT,CAWRRDTSYSPLHF
TRBV15,16,TRBJ2-2,many,TRBD2,TGTGCCACCAGCAGAGGGACTAGCGGCAACACCGGGGAGCTGTTTTTT,CATSRGTSGNTGELFF
TRBV5-1,15,TRBJ2-7,many,.,TGCGCCAGCAGCGACCGGGACCTTGTGTCCTACGAGCAGTACTTC,CASSDRDLVSYEQYF
TRBV7-3,17,TRBJ2-2,many,.,TGTGCCAGCAGCTCCCGGACGGGGACCTTGAACACCGGGGAGCTGTTTTTT,CASSSRTGTLNTGELFF
TRBV6-1,15,TRBJ2-2,.,.,TGTGCCAGCAGCCGCCTGGACTGGAACACCGGGGAGCTGTTTTTT,CASSRLDWNTGELFF
TRBV20-1,15,TRBJ2-7,many,.,TGCAGTGCAGTGCCCTTAGCCCAAAACACCTACGAGCAGTACTTC,CSAVPLAQNTYEQYF
TRBV30,11,TRBJ1-1,many,.,TGTGCCTGGAGGAAAAATATTGAAGCTTTCTTT,CAWRKNIEAFF
TRBV5-5,15,TRBJ2-7,many,.,TGTGCCAGCAGCCTCATTAAGGTCCGGATCTACGAGCAGTACTTC,CASSLIKVRIYEQYF
TRBV5-1,13,TRBJ2-7,many,TRBD1,TGCGCCAGCAGCTGGACCGGGACAGACGAGCAGTACTTC,CASSWTGTDEQYF